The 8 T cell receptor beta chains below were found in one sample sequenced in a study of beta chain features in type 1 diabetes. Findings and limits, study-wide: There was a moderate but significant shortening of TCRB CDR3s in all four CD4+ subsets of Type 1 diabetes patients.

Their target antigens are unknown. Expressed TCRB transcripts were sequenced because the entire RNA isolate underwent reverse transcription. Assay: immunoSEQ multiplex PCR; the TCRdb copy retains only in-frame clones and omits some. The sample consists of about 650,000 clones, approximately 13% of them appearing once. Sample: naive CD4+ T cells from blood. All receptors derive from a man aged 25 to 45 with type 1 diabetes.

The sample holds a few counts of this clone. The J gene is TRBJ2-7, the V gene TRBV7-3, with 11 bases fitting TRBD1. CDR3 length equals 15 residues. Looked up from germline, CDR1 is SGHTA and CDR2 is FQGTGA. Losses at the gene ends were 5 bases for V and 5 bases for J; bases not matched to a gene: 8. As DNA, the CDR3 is TGTGCCAGCAGCGAAGGGACAGGGGGAATAAACGAGCAGTACTTC. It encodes CASSEGTGGINEQYF.

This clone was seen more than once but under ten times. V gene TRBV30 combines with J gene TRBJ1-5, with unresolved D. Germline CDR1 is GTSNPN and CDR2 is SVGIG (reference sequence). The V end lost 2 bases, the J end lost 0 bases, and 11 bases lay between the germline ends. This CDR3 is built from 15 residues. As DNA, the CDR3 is TGTGCCTGGAGTACAGACCTATATAGCAATCAGCCCCAGCATTTT. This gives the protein CAWSTDLYSNQPQHF.

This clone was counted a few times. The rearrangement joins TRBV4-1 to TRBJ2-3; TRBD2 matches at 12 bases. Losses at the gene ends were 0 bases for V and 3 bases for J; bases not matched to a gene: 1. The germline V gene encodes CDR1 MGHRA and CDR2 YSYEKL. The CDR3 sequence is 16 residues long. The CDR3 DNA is TGCGCCAGCAGCCAAGAACTAGCGGGGGGTACAGATACGCAGTATTTT. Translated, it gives CASSQELAGGTDTQYF.

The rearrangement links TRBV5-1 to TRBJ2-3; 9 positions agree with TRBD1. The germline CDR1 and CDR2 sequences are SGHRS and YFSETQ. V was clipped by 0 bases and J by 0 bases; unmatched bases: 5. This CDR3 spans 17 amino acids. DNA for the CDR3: TGCGCCAGCAGCTTGGACAGGGGGCTCACTAGCACAGATACGCAGTATTTT. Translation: CASSLDRGLTSTDTQYF.

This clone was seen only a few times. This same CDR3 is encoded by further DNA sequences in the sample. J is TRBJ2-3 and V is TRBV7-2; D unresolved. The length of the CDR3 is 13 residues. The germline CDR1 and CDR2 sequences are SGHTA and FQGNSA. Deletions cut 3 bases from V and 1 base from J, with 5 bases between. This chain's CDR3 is CASSLKGTDTQYF. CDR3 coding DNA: TGTGCCAGCAGCTTGAAGGGCACAGATACGCAGTATTTT.

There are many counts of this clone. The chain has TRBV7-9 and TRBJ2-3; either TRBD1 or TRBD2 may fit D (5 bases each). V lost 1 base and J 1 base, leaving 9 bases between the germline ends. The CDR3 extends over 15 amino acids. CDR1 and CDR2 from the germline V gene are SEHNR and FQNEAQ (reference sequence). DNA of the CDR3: TGTGCCAGCAGCTTAGTGGGACGCGGCACAGATACGCAGTATTTT. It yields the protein CASSLVGRGTDTQYF.

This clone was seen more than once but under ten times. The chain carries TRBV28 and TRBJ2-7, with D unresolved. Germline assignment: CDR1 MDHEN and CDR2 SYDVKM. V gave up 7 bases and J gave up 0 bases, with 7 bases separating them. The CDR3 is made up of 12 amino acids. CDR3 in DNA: TGTGCCAGCAAGGCCTACTCCTACGAGCAGTACTTC. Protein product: CASKAYSYEQYF. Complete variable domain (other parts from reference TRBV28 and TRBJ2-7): DVKVTQSSRYLVKRTGEKVFLECVQDMDHENMFWYRQDPGLGLRLIYFSYDVKMKEKGDIPEGYSVSREKKERFSLILESASTNQTSMYLCASKAYSYEQYFGPGTRLTVT.

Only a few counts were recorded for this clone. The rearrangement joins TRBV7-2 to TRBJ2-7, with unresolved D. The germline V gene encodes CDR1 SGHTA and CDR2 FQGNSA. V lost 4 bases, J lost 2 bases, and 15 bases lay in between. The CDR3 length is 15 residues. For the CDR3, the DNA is TGTGCCAGCAGCTCCTTTATGGACCAAACCTACGAGCAGTACTTC. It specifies CASSSFMDQTYEQYF.